What follows describes a single T cell receptor (beta chain). There is no known antigen for this receptor. Base qualities are not provided; no much larger clone lies one nucleotide away. This sample is drawn from a study of response to subunit inactivated influenza vaccine (dated by TCRdb to 2016 to 2019). Broadly, across the study: Deep quantitative T cell receptor repertoire profiling was used in the study to track responses to a trivalent subunit inactivated influenza vaccine. General study outcomes and caveats: The authors proposed that each seasonal influenza vaccination may bring in only a limited number of new T cells.

This specimen's time point label, per the study, means: 45 days after influenza vaccine administration. Library creation used RT-PCR. The data were produced on an Illumina HiSeq 2500. Clones were called with MiXCR by TCRdb after fastp trimmed the public reads at Q25, and only in-frame beta chains were retained. Every CDR3 protein is listed once, alongside the most common genes and DNA of its rows. This sample lists approximately 500,000 distinct CDR3 sequences; 13% were detected once. The ten largest clones take up roughly 14% of the sample. Spanning cysteine to phenylalanine, the CDR3 consists of 12 amino acids. Solely the CDR3 DNA is kept, with 36 bases framed from the first base. Looking up the germline V gene yields CDR1 ENHRY and CDR2 SYGVKD. A distance of 3 bases separates the germline ends of V and J, which lose 2 bases and 4 bases respectively.

The TCR originated in a man aged 50 to 60 who received an inactivated influenza vaccine. Donor details come from another sample of the same person, matched by shared clones. Sequenced here: PBMCs from blood, sampled roughly 6 weeks after vaccination. The rearranged chain carries TRBV10-3 and TRBJ1-5, with the D gene uncertain. The CDR3 region reads CAISEPNQPQHF. The nucleotides read TGTGCCATCAGTGAGCCAAATCAGCCCCAGCATTTT.